Included here is one T cell receptor (beta chain) sequence, with context. CDR3 length: 18 residues. V lost 2 bases and J 3 bases, leaving 20 bases between the germline ends. Germline V gene data show CDR1 as MNHEY and CDR2 as SVGEGT. Preparation of the TCRbeta library involved a method that used unique molecular identifiers. MiXCR was run by TCRdb on the PCR reads, yielding one entry per CDR3 protein. The sample carries approximately 800,000 distinct CDR3 sequences, 16% recorded once. The data stem from a study of T-cell reconstitution after alpha-beta-depleted transplantation in children. Sequencing used PBMCs, mostly from graft donor cells, obtained 360 days after TCRalphabeta/CD19-depleted stem cell transplant. The TCR sequence derives from a male patient between 10 and 17 years old who had a stem cell transplant for acute lymphoblastic leukemia, so the T cells may come from the graft donor. The chain links TRBV6-2 or TRBV6-3 to TRBJ2-1; D possibly corresponds to TRBD2 (6 bases). This chain's CDR3 is CASSYSGLGGGIYNEQFF. The CDR3 DNA follows: TGTGCCAGCAGTTACAGTGGGCTGGGAGGCGGGATCTACAATGAGCAGTTCTTC.